The clone carrying this T cell receptor (beta chain) was seen a handful of times. One entry per CDR3 protein results from TCRdb running MiXCR on the RACE reads. The sample carries 120,000 or so distinct CDR3 sequences, around 11% recorded once. The sample belongs to a study of human T cells and chemical hapten exposure. V was cut by 0 bases and J by 9 bases, with 14 bases left in between. Germline loops: CDR1 LGHNA, CDR2 YNFKEQ. This CDR3 comprises 14 residues. The time point is: patch test 3, about 24 weeks after DPC sensitization. Documented treatment: therapeutic diphenylcyclopropenone sensitization with weekly scalp DPC. Venepuncture was done earlier than the placement of each patch test.

The sample consisted of whole blood, taken in connection with sensitization to the hapten diphenylcyclopropenone (DPC). V gene TRBV4-2 combines with J gene TRBJ1-1, with D possibly matching TRBD1 (5 bases). This sequence originates from a woman aged 45-65 years with alopecia areata. Some clones in this sample may be carry-over from other donors' samples. The CDR3 coding sequence is TGTGCCAGCAGCCAAGATAGAGGGGCGAGGAAAGCTTTCTTT. Encoded protein: CASSQDRGARKAFF.